This is a list of T cell receptor beta chains from one sample in a study of blood T cell repertoires in COVID-19. The table came from immunoSEQ multiplex PCR; TCRdb's copy has only in-frame clones and leaves some out. Of around 80,000 clones in the sample, around nine tenths are singletons; the top ten hold 4% to 5.5%. The sample was peripheral blood. Receptor source: a woman aged 80 or older with acute or convalescent COVID-19. The CDR3 runs from the conserved cysteine through the conserved F or W. Fields, in order: V gene, clone size, D gene, J gene, CDR3 protein, CDR3 DNA. The D gene is left open where the match is weak. Clone size is stated in some rows and not others, as once, few, many or a class when expanded.

V gene: TRBV9; clone size: NA; D gene: NA; J gene: TRBJ2-3; CDR3 protein: CASSVAGRWGTDTQYF; CDR3 DNA: TGTGCCAGCAGCGTGGCAGGGCGGTGGGGCACAGATACGCAGTATTTT
V gene: TRBV18; clone size: few; D gene: TRBD2; J gene: TRBJ2-5; CDR3 protein: CASSSGLAGSQETQYF; CDR3 DNA: TGTGCCAGCTCGTCGGGACTAGCGGGCAGCCAAGAGACCCAGTACTTC
V gene: TRBV28; clone size: NA; D gene: NA; J gene: TRBJ2-4; CDR3 protein: CASEAHLAKNIQYF; CDR3 DNA: TGTGCCAGCGAGGCTCACCTAGCCAAAAACATTCAGTACTTC
V gene: TRBV11-3; clone size: NA; D gene: TRBD2; J gene: TRBJ2-3; CDR3 protein: CASSLRVAGAPDTQYF; CDR3 DNA: TGTGCCAGCAGCTTAAGGGTAGCGGGGGCCCCAGATACGCAGTATTTT
V gene: TRBV5-4; clone size: NA; D gene: TRBD1; J gene: TRBJ2-7; CDR3 protein: CASSLDGTGGNEQYF; CDR3 DNA: TGTGCCAGCAGCTTGGATGGGACAGGGGGCAACGAGCAGTACTTC
V gene: TRBV11-2; clone size: NA; D gene: NA; J gene: TRBJ1-3; CDR3 protein: CASTRQSSGNTIYF; CDR3 DNA: TGTGCCAGCACCCGACAGAGCTCTGGAAACACCATATATTTT
V gene: TRBV19; clone size: NA; D gene: NA; J gene: TRBJ2-3; CDR3 protein: CASSVRGDTQYF; CDR3 DNA: TGTGCCAGTAGTGTACGGGGGGATACGCAGTATTTT
V gene: TRBV5-1; clone size: once; D gene: TRBD2; J gene: TRBJ2-7; CDR3 protein: CASSLGTSGNQEQYF; CDR3 DNA: TGCGCCAGCAGCCTCGGGACTAGCGGTAATCAGGAGCAGTACTTC
V gene: TRBV5-1; clone size: NA; D gene: NA; J gene: TRBJ2-2; CDR3 protein: CASSLGAPVAGELFF; CDR3 DNA: TGCGCCAGCAGCTTGGGGGCCCCAGTAGCCGGGGAGCTGTTTTTT
V gene: TRBV10-3; clone size: NA; D gene: NA; J gene: TRBJ1-1; CDR3 protein: CAISDWALDTEAFF; CDR3 DNA: TGTGCCATCAGTGATTGGGCTCTGGACACTGAAGCTTTCTTT
V gene: TRBV3-1/TRBV3-2; clone size: NA; D gene: TRBD1; J gene: TRBJ2-6; CDR3 protein: CASSRSGTGNSGANVLTF; CDR3 DNA: TGTGCCAGCAGCCGGTCCGGGACAGGGAATTCTGGGGCCAACGTCCTGACTTTC
V gene: TRBV7-2; clone size: NA; D gene: NA; J gene: TRBJ1-1; CDR3 protein: CASSDRKYAEAFF; CDR3 DNA: TGTGCCAGCAGCGACAGGAAGTATGCTGAAGCTTTCTTT
V gene: TRBV20-1; clone size: NA; D gene: NA; J gene: TRBJ2-5; CDR3 protein: CSAKPGETQYF; CDR3 DNA: TGCAGTGCTAAACCGGGGGAGACCCAGTACTTC
V gene: TRBV29-1; clone size: NA; D gene: TRBD2; J gene: TRBJ2-7; CDR3 protein: CSVEGTLTSGGYEQYF; CDR3 DNA: TGCAGCGTTGAAGGGACCTTGACTAGCGGCGGCTACGAGCAGTACTTC
V gene: TRBV2; clone size: NA; D gene: NA; J gene: TRBJ2-7; CDR3 protein: CASSAGTQEQYF; CDR3 DNA: TGTGCCAGCAGTGCGGGGACTCAGGAGCAGTACTTC
V gene: TRBV12-5; clone size: NA; D gene: TRBD1; J gene: TRBJ2-1; CDR3 protein: CASGKGTDSYNEQFF; CDR3 DNA: TGTGCTAGTGGTAAAGGGACAGACTCCTACAATGAGCAGTTCTTC
V gene: TRBV6-1; clone size: NA; D gene: TRBD1; J gene: TRBJ1-2; CDR3 protein: CASSEGGRGYFYTF; CDR3 DNA: TGTGCCAGCAGTGAAGGCGGCAGGGGGTATTTCTACACCTTC
V gene: TRBV7-2; clone size: NA; D gene: NA; J gene: TRBJ1-1; CDR3 protein: CASSLQQSNMNTEAFF; CDR3 DNA: TGTGCCAGCAGCTTACAACAGAGCAACATGAACACTGAAGCTTTCTTT
V gene: TRBV7-2; clone size: once; D gene: TRBD2; J gene: TRBJ2-5; CDR3 protein: CASSQLAGEETQYF; CDR3 DNA: TGTGCCAGCAGCCAACTAGCGGGGGAAGAGACCCAGTACTTC
V gene: TRBV30; clone size: NA; D gene: NA; J gene: TRBJ2-3; CDR3 protein: CAWSQGAPGTDTQYF; CDR3 DNA: TGTGCCTGGAGTCAAGGGGCGCCGGGCACAGATACGCAGTATTTT
V gene: TRBV9; clone size: NA; D gene: TRBD2; J gene: TRBJ2-2; CDR3 protein: CASSPLAGANTGELFF; CDR3 DNA: TGTGCCAGCAGCCCCCTAGCGGGAGCGAACACCGGGGAGCTGTTTTTT
V gene: TRBV9; clone size: NA; D gene: TRBD1; J gene: TRBJ1-2; CDR3 protein: CASSVGTGGFPNYGYTF; CDR3 DNA: TGTGCCAGCAGCGTAGGGACAGGGGGTTTCCCGAACTATGGCTACACCTTC
V gene: TRBV6-2/TRBV6-3; clone size: NA; D gene: NA; J gene: TRBJ1-2; CDR3 protein: CASIPHGQANYGYTF; CDR3 DNA: TGTGCCAGCATCCCACATGGGCAGGCAAACTATGGCTACACCTTC
V gene: TRBV29-1; clone size: NA; D gene: TRBD1; J gene: TRBJ2-1; CDR3 protein: CSVDGDSGGAYNEQFF; CDR3 DNA: TGCAGCGTTGACGGGGACTCAGGGGGCGCGTACAATGAGCAGTTCTTC
V gene: TRBV18; clone size: NA; D gene: TRBD1; J gene: TRBJ1-5; CDR3 protein: CASSRTGSNQPQHF; CDR3 DNA: TGTGCCAGCTCGCGGACAGGAAGCAATCAGCCCCAGCATTTT
V gene: TRBV4-2; clone size: NA; D gene: NA; J gene: TRBJ2-7; CDR3 protein: CASSQVGQGNEQYF; CDR3 DNA: TGTGCCAGCAGCCAAGTAGGGCAGGGCAACGAGCAGTACTTC
V gene: TRBV5-1; clone size: NA; D gene: TRBD2; J gene: TRBJ2-1; CDR3 protein: CASSEGLAGVNEQFF; CDR3 DNA: TGCGCCAGCAGCGAGGGACTAGCGGGAGTCAATGAGCAGTTCTTC
V gene: TRBV12-5; clone size: NA; D gene: NA; J gene: TRBJ1-1; CDR3 protein: CASGPGGEGTEAFF; CDR3 DNA: TGTGCTAGTGGTCCCGGAGGGGAGGGCACTGAAGCTTTCTTT
V gene: TRBV2; clone size: NA; D gene: TRBD1; J gene: TRBJ2-7; CDR3 protein: CASSGGRSYEQYF; CDR3 DNA: TGTGCCAGCTCAGGGGGCCGTTCCTACGAGCAGTACTTC
V gene: TRBV6-2/TRBV6-3; clone size: NA; D gene: NA; J gene: TRBJ2-1; CDR3 protein: CASSSLIYNEQFF; CDR3 DNA: TGTGCCAGCAGTTCCCTTATTTATAATGAGCAGTTCTTC
V gene: TRBV4-1; clone size: NA; D gene: TRBD1; J gene: TRBJ1-6; CDR3 protein: CASSQFGQDWSSYNSPLHF; CDR3 DNA: TGCGCCAGCAGCCAATTCGGACAGGATTGGAGCTCCTATAATTCACCCCTCCACTTT
V gene: TRBV5-8; clone size: NA; D gene: NA; J gene: TRBJ1-5; CDR3 protein: CASSSRNQPQHF; CDR3 DNA: TGTGCCAGCAGCTCCAGGAATCAGCCCCAGCATTTT
V gene: TRBV14; clone size: once; D gene: NA; J gene: TRBJ1-3; CDR3 protein: CASSRTSGHSGNTIYF; CDR3 DNA: TGTGCCAGCAGCCGGACAAGCGGGCACTCTGGAAACACCATATATTTT
V gene: TRBV27; clone size: NA; D gene: TRBD1; J gene: TRBJ1-1; CDR3 protein: CASSFRTGGYTEAFF; CDR3 DNA: TGTGCCAGCAGTTTTCGGACAGGGGGTTACACTGAAGCTTTCTTT
V gene: TRBV4-1; clone size: NA; D gene: NA; J gene: TRBJ2-3; CDR3 protein: CASSLTEGGTSTDTQYF; CDR3 DNA: TGCGCCAGCAGCCTCACTGAGGGGGGGACCAGCACAGATACGCAGTATTTT
V gene: TRBV18; clone size: once; D gene: TRBD2; J gene: TRBJ2-1; CDR3 protein: CASSPGTSGRNEQFF; CDR3 DNA: TGTGCCAGCTCACCAGGGACTAGCGGGCGCAATGAGCAGTTCTTC
V gene: TRBV6-8; clone size: NA; D gene: NA; J gene: TRBJ1-2; CDR3 protein: CASSKAGHSEGDGYTF; CDR3 DNA: TGTGCCAGCAGTAAAGCCGGACACTCAGAAGGGGATGGCTACACCTTC
V gene: TRBV6-5; clone size: few; D gene: TRBD1; J gene: TRBJ2-7; CDR3 protein: CASRMGQGSYEQYF; CDR3 DNA: TGTGCCAGCAGAATGGGACAGGGCTCCTACGAGCAGTACTTC
V gene: TRBV11-2; clone size: NA; D gene: TRBD2; J gene: TRBJ2-1; CDR3 protein: CASSLVLAGFYNEQFF; CDR3 DNA: TGTGCCAGCAGCTTAGTACTAGCGGGTTTCTACAATGAGCAGTTCTTC